This T cell receptor beta chain emerged from a study of shared clonotypes between healthy human individuals. The wider study: Per donor, three plates held CD4 naive cells, three held CD4 memory, two held CD8 naive and one held CD8 memory. Findings and limits, study-wide: Generation probabilities of non-shared clonotypes were lower (relative to those shared by all four donors). As a rule, naive subsets had a larger estimated richness than memory subsets. Sequencing of the sorted subsets was shown by rarefaction to be incomplete despite large depth.

As concerns this clone: Antigen specificity is unknown.

V was cut by 11 bases and J by 4 bases, with 14 bases left in between. From germline, CDR1 is MDHEN and CDR2 SYDVKM. The CDR3 length is 12 residues. Profiled with immunoSEQ multiplex PCR; TCRdb holds only in-frame clones, not every one. The sample has hundreds of thousands of clones, 90% to 98% seen once. Sequenced: memory CD8+ T cells sorted from blood. Stated subset: CD45RO+ cells pooled with CCR7-negative TemRA cells. The rearrangement uses TRBV28 and TRBJ1-1; no clear D. The sequence was collected from a man under 40 in good health. The CDR3: CACWGWGTEAFF. CDR3 bases: TGTGCCTGTTGGGGTTGGGGCACTGAAGCTTTCTTT. The complete variable domain, with remaining parts taken from reference TRBV28 and TRBJ1-1, reads DVKVTQSSRYLVKRTGEKVFLECVQDMDHENMFWYRQDPGLGLRLIYFSYDVKMKEKGDIPEGYSVSREKKERFSLILESASTNQTSMYLCACWGWGTEAFFGQGTRLTVV.